Here is one TCR beta chain with its context. Its cognate antigen is unknown. Data came from immunoSEQ multiplex PCR; TCRdb stores just in-frame clones and leaves some out. The sample lists around 100,000 clones; roughly 87% were seen once. The data were obtained in a study of graft-versus-host responses after intestinal transplantation. Trimming stripped 0 bases from V and 2 bases from J, with 4 bases between. The V gene's germline CDR1 is MNHEY and CDR2 SVGAGI. The CDR3 totals 13 residues. Sequenced here: unstimulated CD4+ T cells sorted from spleen or lymph node cells, sampled before transplant. V gene TRBV6-5 combines with J gene TRBJ1-2, with D uncertain. The origin of this receptor is a human donor who was the organ donor for an intestinal transplant. The CDR3 reads CASSYSQNYGYTF. Here the CDR3 DNA reads TGTGCCAGCAGTTACTCACAAAACTATGGCTACACCTTC.